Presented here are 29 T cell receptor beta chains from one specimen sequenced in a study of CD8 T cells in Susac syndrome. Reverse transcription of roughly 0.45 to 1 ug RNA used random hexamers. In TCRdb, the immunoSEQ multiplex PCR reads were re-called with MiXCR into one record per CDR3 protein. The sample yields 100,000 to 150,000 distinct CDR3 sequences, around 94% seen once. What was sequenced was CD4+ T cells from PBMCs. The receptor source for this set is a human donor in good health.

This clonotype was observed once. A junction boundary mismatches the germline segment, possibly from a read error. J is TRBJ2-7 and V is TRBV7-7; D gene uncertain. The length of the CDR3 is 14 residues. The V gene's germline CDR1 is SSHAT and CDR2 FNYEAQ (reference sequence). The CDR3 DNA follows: TGTGCTAGCAGCCGAAATGGAGATGATTACGAGCAGTACTTC. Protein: CASSRNGDDYEQYF.

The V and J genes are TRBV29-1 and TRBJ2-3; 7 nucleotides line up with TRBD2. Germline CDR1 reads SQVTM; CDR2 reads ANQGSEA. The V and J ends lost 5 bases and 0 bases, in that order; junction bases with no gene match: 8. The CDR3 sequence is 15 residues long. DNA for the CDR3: TGCAGCGTTCAAGGAGGCGGGGGAAGCACAGATACGCAGTATTTT. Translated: CSVQGGGGSTDTQYF.

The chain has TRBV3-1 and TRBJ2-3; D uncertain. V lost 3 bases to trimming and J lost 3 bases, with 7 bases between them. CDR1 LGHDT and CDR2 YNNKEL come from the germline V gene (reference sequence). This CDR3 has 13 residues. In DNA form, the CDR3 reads TGTGCCAGCAGCCAGGCGAGAACAGATACGCAGTATTTT. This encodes CASSQARTDTQYF.

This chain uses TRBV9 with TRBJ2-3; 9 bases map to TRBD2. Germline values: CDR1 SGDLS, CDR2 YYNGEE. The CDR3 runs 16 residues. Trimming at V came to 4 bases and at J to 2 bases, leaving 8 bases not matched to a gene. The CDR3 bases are TGTGCCAGCAGCCCCCGTAGACTAGCGGTCACAGATACGCAGTATTTT. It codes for CASSPRRLAVTDTQYF.

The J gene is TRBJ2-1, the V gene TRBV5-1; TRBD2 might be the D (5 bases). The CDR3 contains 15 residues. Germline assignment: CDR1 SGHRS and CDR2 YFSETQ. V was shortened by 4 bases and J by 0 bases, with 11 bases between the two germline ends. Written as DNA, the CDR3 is TGCGCCAGCAGCCCCCTGGGGAGCTCCTACAATGAGCAGTTCTTC. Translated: CASSPLGSSYNEQFF.

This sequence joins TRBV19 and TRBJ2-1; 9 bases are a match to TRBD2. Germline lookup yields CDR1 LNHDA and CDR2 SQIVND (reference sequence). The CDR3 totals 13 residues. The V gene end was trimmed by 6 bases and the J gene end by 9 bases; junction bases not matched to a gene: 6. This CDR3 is CASSRSGSREQFF. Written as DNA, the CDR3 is TGTGCCAGTAGCCGTAGCGGGAGTCGTGAGCAGTTCTTC.

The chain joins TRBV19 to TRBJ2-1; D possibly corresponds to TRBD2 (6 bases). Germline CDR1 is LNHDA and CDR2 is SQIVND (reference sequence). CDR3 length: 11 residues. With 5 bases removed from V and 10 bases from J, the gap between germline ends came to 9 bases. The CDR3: CASSRELEQFF. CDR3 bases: TGTGCCAGTAGTCGGGAGCTAGAGCAGTTCTTC.

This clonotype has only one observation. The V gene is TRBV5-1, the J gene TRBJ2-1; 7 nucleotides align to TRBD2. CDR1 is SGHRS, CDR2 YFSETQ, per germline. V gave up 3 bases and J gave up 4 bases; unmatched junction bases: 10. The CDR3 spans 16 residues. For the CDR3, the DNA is TGCGCCAGCAGCTCAGACCCTAGCGGCCGGTACAATGAGCAGTTCTTC. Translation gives CASSSDPSGRYNEQFF.

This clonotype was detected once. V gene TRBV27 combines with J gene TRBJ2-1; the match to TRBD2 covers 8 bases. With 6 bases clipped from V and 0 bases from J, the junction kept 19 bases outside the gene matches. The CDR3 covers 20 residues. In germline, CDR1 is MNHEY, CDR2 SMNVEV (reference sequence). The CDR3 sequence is CASSPGAGEWRGGSYNEQFF. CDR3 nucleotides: TGTGCCAGCAGCCCGGGAGCGGGAGAGTGGCGTGGGGGCTCCTACAATGAGCAGTTCTTC.

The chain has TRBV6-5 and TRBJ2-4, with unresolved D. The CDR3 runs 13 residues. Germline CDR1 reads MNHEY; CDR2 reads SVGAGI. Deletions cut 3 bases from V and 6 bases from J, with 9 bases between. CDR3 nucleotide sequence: TGTGCCAGCAGTTATGATCCAGGAAACATTCAGTACTTC. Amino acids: CASSYDPGNIQYF.

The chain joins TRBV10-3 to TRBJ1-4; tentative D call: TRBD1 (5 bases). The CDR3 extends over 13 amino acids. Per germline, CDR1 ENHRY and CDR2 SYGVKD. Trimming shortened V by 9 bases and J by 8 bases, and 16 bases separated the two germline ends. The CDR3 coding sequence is TGTGCCATTGGGGGGAGCCATGAGGAAAAACTGTTTTTT. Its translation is CAIGGSHEEKLFF.

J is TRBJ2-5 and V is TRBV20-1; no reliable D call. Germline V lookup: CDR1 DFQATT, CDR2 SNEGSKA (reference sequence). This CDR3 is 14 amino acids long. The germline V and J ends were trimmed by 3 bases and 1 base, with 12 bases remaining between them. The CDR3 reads CSARGWQIQETQYF. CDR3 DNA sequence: TGCAGTGCTAGGGGTTGGCAGATCCAAGAGACCCAGTACTTC.

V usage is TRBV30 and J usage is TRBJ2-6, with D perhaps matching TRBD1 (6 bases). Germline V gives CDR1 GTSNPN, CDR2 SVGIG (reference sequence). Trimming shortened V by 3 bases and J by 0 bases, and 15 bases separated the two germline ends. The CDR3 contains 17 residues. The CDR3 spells CAWRWEQGSSGANVLTF. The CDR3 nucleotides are TGTGCCTGGAGGTGGGAACAGGGCAGCTCTGGGGCCAACGTCCTGACTTTC.

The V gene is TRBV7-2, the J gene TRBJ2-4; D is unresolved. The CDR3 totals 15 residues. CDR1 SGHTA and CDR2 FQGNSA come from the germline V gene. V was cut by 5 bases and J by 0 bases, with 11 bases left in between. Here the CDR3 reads CASSRNTVAKNIQYF. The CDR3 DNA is TGTGCCAGCAGCAGGAACACGGTAGCCAAAAACATTCAGTACTTC.

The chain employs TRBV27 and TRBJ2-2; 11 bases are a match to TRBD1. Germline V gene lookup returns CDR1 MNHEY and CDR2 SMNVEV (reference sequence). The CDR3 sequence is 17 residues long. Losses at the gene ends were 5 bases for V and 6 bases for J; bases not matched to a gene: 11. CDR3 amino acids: CASSKTAGTGGPGELFF. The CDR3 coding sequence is TGTGCCAGCAGTAAAACTGCTGGGACAGGGGGTCCCGGGGAGCTGTTTTTT.

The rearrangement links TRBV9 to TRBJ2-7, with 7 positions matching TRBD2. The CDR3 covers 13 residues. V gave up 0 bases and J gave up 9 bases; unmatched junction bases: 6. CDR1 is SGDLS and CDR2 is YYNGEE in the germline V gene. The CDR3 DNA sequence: TGTGCCAGCAGCGTAGAGGGCGGGAGTAGGCAGTACTTC. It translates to CASSVEGGSRQYF.

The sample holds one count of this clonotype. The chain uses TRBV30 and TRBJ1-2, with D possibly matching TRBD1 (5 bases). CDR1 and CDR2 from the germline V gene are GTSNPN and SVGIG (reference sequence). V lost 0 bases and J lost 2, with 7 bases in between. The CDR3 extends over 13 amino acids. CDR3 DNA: TGTGCCTGGAGTGTACGGACAAACTATGGCTACACCTTC. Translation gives CAWSVRTNYGYTF.

The CDR3 region is CASSLGRTNNQPQHF. DNA of the CDR3: TGTGCCAGCAGTTTAGGGCGGACTAACAATCAGCCCCAGCATTTT. The V gene is TRBV28, the J gene TRBJ1-5; D is undetermined. This CDR3 region has 15 residues. V lost 2 bases, J lost 3 bases, and 11 bases lay in between. Germline V gene data show CDR1 as MDHEN and CDR2 as SYDVKM.

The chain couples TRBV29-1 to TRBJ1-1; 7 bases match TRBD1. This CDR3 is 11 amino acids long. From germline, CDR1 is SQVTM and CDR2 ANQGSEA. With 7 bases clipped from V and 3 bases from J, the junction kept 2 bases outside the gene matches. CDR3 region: CSGGQDTEAFF. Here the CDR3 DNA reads TGCAGCGGAGGACAGGACACTGAAGCTTTCTTT.

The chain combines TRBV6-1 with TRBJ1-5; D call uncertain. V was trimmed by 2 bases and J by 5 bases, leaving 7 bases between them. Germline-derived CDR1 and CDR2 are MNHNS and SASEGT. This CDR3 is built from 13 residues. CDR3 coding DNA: TGTGCCAGCAGTGAAAGTAACTATCAGCCCCAGCATTTT. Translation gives CASSESNYQPQHF.

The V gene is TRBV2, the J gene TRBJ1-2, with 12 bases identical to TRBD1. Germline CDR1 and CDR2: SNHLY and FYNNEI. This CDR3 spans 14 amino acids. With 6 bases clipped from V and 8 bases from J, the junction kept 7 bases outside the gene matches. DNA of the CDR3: TGTGCCAGCAGAGCCGGGACAGGGGGCGAAGGCTACACCTTC. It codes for CASRAGTGGEGYTF.

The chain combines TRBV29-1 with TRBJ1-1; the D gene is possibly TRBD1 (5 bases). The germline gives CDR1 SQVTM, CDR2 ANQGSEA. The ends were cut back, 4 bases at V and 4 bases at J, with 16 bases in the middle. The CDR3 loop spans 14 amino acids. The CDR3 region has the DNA TGCAGCGTTGCGTTACAGGCGAGGGGCACTGAAGCTTTCTTT. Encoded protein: CSVALQARGTEAFF.

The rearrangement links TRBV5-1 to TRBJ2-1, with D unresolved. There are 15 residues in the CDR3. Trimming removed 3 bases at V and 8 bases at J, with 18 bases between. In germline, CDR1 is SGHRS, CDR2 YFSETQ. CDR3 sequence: CASSSAVSAPDEQFF. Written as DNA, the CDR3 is TGCGCCAGCAGCTCGGCGGTTTCCGCACCCGATGAGCAGTTCTTC.

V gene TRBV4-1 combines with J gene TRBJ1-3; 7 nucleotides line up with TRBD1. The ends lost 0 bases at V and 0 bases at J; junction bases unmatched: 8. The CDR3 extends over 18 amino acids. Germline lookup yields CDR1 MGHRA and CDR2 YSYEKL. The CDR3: CASSQDQGTANSGNTIYF. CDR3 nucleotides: TGCGCCAGCAGCCAAGATCAGGGGACAGCCAACTCTGGAAACACCATATATTTT.

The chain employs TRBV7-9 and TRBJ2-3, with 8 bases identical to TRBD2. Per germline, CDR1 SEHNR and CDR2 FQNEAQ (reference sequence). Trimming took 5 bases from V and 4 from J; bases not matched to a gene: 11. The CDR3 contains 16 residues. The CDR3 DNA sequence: TGTGCCAGCAGCCCACGGCGCGGGAGGAGATCAGATACGCAGTATTTT. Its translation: CASSPRRGRRSDTQYF.

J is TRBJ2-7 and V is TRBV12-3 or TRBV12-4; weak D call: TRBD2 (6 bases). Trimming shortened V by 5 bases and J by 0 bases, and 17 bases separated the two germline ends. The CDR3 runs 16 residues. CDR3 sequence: CASSSPGAGSSYEQYF. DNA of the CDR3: TGTGCCAGCAGTAGCCCCGGTGCGGGAAGCTCCTACGAGCAGTACTTC.

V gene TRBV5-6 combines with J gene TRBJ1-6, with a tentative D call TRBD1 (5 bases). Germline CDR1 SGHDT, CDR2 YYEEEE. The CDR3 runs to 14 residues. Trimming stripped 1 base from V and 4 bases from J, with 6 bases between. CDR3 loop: CASSLRQYNSPLHF. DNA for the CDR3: TGTGCCAGCAGCTTGCGACAGTATAATTCACCCCTCCACTTT. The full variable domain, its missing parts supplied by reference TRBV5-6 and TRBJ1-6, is DAGVTQSPTHLIKTRGQQVTLRCSPKSGHDTVSWYQQALGQGPQFIFQYYEEEERQRGNFPDRFSGHQFPNYSSELNVNALLLGDSALYLCASSLRQYNSPLHFGNGTRLTVT.

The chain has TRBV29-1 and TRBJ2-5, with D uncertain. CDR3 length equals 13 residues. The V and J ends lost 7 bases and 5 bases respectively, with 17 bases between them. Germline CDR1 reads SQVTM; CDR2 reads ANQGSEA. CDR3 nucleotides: TGCAGCGCCCGACCTACCATAGAGGAGACCCAGTACTTC. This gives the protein CSARPTIEETQYF.

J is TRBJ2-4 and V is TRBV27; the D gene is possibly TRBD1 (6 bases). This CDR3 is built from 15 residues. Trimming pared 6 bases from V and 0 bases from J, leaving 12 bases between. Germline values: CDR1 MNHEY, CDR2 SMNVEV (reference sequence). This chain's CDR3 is CASRDQQGAKNIQYF. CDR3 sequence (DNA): TGTGCCAGCAGGGACCAACAGGGAGCCAAAAACATTCAGTACTTC.